A single sample is the source of the 12 T cell receptor beta chains below, sequenced in a study of cytomegalovirus exposure and HLA in healthy donors. PCR involved 60 Vbeta and 13 Jbeta primers. Profiling relied on immunoSEQ multiplex PCR, and the TCRdb table lists in-frame clones only, not all of them. Found here are around 130,000 clones, roughly 77% of them singletons; the top ten hold 1.5% to 2%. The sequenced sample consisted of PBMCs. The source is a woman under 40 in good health and CMV-seronegative.

This rearrangement joins TRBV5-8 to TRBJ1-3; the D gene is possibly TRBD1 (6 bases). Trimming took off 7 bases at V and 0 bases at J, with 14 bases between the two ends. The length of the CDR3 is 15 residues. The germline V gene encodes CDR1 SGHTS and CDR2 YDEGEE. The CDR3 loop is CASGRGRLSGNTIYF. In nucleotides, the CDR3 is TGTGCCAGCGGCAGGGGACGGCTCTCTGGAAACACCATATATTTT.

The rearrangement joins TRBV7-8 to TRBJ1-5; 8 nucleotides match TRBD1. V dropped 1 base and J dropped 6; count of bases not matched to a gene: 8. The length of the CDR3 is 16 residues. Germline V CDR1 and CDR2: SGHVS, FQNEAQ. The CDR3 is CASSLGGGQGFQPQHF. CDR3 sequence (DNA): TGTGCCAGCAGCTTAGGGGGCGGACAGGGTTTTCAGCCCCAGCATTTT.

The genes are TRBV5-1 and TRBJ2-3; 10 bases map to TRBD2. V lost 0 bases, J lost 1 base, and 14 bases stayed unmatched. Germline loops: CDR1 SGHRS, CDR2 YFSETQ. CDR3 length equals 20 residues. The CDR3 bases are TGCGCCAGCAGCTTGGCCGGGGGACTAGCGAGTTATTTGGGCACAGATACGCAGTATTTT. Amino acids: CASSLAGGLASYLGTDTQYF.

The J gene is TRBJ2-5, the V gene TRBV7-8, with a tentative D call TRBD2 (6 bases). V lost 5 bases and J lost 0, with 16 bases in between. The CDR3 has 16 amino acids. The V gene's germline CDR1 is SGHVS and CDR2 FQNEAQ. In nucleotides, the CDR3 is TGTGCCAGCAGCCCAGGGTGGGGGGTCAACCAAGAGACCCAGTACTTC. Residues: CASSPGWGVNQETQYF.

The chain combines TRBV12-2 with TRBJ2-2; the table assigns TRBD2, which was not confirmed against the DNA. TRBV12-2 is labeled a pseudogene. This CDR3 is 16 amino acids long. The CDR3 sequence is CASRSVTSGLNGELFF. The CDR3 nucleotides read TGTGCAAGTCGCTCTGTAACTAGCGGTTTAAACGGGGAGCTGTTTTTT.

The CDR3 spells CASSSLGGETDTQYF. DNA for the CDR3: TGCGCCAGCAGCTCACTCGGGGGGGAGACAGATACGCAGTATTTT. V gene TRBV5-1 combines with J gene TRBJ2-3; 8 bases line up with TRBD2. The CDR3 contains 15 residues. The junction had 6 bases not matched to a gene; V was cut back by 3 bases and J by 3 bases. Germline CDR1 and CDR2: SGHRS and YFSETQ.

The chain carries TRBV28 and TRBJ1-4, with 7 positions matching TRBD1. The germline V gene encodes CDR1 MDHEN and CDR2 SYDVKM. The CDR3 extends over 16 amino acids. The V and J ends lost 6 bases and 7 bases, in that order; junction bases with no gene match: 14. CDR3 sequence (DNA): TGTGCCAGCAGCCCCGAGCGACTTTGGACAGGTGAAAAACTGTTTTTT. Residues: CASSPERLWTGEKLFF.

The rearrangement joins TRBV2 to TRBJ2-3, with a weak D call TRBD2 (7 bases). The CDR3 contains 14 residues. V lost 6 bases, J lost 2 bases, and 12 bases lay in between. The germline V gene has CDR1 SNHLY and CDR2 FYNNEI. The CDR3 sequence is CASRGAGATDTQYF. As DNA, the CDR3 is TGTGCCAGCAGAGGGGCGGGGGCCACAGATACGCAGTATTTT.

This chain links TRBV5-4 with TRBJ2-7; 14 positions agree with TRBD2. The CDR3 has 14 residues. From germline, CDR1 is SGHNT and CDR2 YYREEE (reference sequence). V shed 3 bases, J shed 9 bases, and the junction held 5 bases outside the gene matches. In nucleotides, the CDR3 is TGTGCCAGCAGCTCCGGACTAGCGGGAGGCGTGCAGTACTTC. It translates to CASSSGLAGGVQYF.

The chain couples TRBV27 to TRBJ2-3; 7 bases are a match to TRBD2. This CDR3 is 15 amino acids long. The trim removed 7 bases at V and 2 bases at J, leaving 9 bases unmatched. The V gene's germline CDR1 is MNHEY and CDR2 SMNVEV (reference sequence). CDR3 DNA sequence: TGTGCCAGCAACCTAGTAGCGGGTTACACAGATACGCAGTATTTT. Translation: CASNLVAGYTDTQYF.

The chain joins TRBV7-2 to TRBJ1-2; 8 bases fit TRBD1. The germline V gene encodes CDR1 SGHTA and CDR2 FQGNSA. J lost 8 bases, V lost 5 bases, and 10 bases had no gene match. The CDR3 consists of 14 residues. CDR3: CASSLQGAAPGYTF. The CDR3 coding sequence is TGTGCCAGCAGCCTTCAGGGGGCAGCGCCCGGCTACACCTTC.

This sequence joins TRBV7-3 and TRBJ2-2; TRBD1 matches 7 bases. J was trimmed by 4 bases and V by 5 bases; bases with no gene match: 7. CDR1 SGHTA and CDR2 FQGTGA come from the germline V gene. The CDR3 is 15 residues long. The CDR3 bases are TGTGCCAGCAGCCCCCGGGACAGAGTCACCGGGGAGCTGTTTTTT. This translates into CASSPRDRVTGELFF.